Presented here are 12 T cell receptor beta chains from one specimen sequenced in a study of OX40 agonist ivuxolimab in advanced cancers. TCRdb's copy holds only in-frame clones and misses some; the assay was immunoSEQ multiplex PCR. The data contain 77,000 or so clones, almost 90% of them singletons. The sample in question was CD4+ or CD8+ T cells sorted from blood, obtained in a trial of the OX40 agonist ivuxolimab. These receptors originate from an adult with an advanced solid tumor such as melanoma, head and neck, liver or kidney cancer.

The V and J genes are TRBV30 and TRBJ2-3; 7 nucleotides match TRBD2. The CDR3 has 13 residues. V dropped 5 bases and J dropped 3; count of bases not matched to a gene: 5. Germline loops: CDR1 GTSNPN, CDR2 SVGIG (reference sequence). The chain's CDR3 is CAWGPGGTDTQYF. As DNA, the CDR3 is TGTGCCTGGGGGCCCGGGGGGACAGATACGCAGTATTTT.

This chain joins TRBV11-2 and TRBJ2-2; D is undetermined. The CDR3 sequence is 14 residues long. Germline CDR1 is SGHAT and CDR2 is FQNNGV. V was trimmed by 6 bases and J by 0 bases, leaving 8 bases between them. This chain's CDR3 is CASRGSANTGELFF. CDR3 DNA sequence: TGTGCCAGCAGAGGAAGCGCGAACACCGGGGAGCTGTTTTTT.

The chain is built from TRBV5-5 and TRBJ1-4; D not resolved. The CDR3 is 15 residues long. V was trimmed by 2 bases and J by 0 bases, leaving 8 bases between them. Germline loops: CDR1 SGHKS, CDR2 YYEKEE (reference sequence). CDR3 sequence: CASSFPGTTNEKLFF. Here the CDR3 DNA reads TGTGCCAGCAGCTTCCCAGGAACAACTAATGAAAAACTGTTTTTT.

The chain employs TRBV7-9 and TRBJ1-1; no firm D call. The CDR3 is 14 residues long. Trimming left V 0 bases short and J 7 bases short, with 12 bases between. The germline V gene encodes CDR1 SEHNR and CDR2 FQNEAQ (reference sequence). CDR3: CASSLAGIYDEAFF. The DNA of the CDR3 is TGTGCCAGCAGCTTAGCAGGGATATACGATGAAGCTTTCTTT. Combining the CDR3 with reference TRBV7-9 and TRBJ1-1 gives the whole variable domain DTGVSQNPRHKITKRGQNVTFRCDPISEHNRLYWYRQTLGQGPEFLTYFQNEAQLEKSRLLSDRFSAERPKGSFSTLEIQRTEQGDSAMYLCASSLAGIYDEAFFGQGTRLTVV.

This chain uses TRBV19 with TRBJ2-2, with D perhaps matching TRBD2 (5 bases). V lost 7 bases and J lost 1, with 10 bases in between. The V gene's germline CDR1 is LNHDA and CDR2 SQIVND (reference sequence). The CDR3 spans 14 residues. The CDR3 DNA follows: TGTGCCAGTACCGTAGGAGGGAACACCGGGGAGCTGTTTTTT. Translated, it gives CASTVGGNTGELFF.

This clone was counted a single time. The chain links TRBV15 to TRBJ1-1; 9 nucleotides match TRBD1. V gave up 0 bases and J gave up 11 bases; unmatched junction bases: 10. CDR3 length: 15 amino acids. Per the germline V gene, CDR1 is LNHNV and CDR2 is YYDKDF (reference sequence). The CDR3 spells CATSRDGWGDRGAFF. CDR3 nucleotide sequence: TGTGCCACCAGCAGAGATGGCTGGGGAGACAGGGGGGCTTTCTTT.

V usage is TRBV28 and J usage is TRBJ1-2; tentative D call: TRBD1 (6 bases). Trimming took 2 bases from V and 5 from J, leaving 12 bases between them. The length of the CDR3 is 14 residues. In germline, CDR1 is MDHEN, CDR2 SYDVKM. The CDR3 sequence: CASSLGPGAYGYTF. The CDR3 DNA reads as TGTGCCAGCAGTTTAGGCCCAGGGGCTTATGGCTACACCTTC.

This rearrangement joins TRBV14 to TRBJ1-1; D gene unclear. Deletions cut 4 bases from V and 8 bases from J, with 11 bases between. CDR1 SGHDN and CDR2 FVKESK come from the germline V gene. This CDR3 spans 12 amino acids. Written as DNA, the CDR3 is TGTGCCAGCAGCCGGACTGACGGGGAAGCTTTCTTT. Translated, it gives CASSRTDGEAFF.

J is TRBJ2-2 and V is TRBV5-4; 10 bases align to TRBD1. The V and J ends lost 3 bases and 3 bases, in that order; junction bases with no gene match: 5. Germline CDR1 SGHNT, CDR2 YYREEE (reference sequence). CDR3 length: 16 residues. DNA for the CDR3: TGTGCCAGCAGCTCTCGACAGGGGGCCGACACCGGGGAGCTGTTTTTT. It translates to CASSSRQGADTGELFF. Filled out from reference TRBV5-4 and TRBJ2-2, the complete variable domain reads ETGVTQSPTHLIKTRGQQVTLRCSSQSGHNTVSWYQQALGQGPQFIFQYYREEENGRGNFPPRFSGLQFPNYSSELNVNALELDDSALYLCASSSRQGADTGELFFGEGSRLTVL.

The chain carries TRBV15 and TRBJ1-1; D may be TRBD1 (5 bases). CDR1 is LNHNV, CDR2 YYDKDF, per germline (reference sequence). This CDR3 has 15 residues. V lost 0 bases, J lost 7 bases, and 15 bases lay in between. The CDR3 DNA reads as TGTGCCACCAGCAGAGACCCTAGGGGATTCGGTGAAGCTTTCTTT. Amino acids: CATSRDPRGFGEAFF.

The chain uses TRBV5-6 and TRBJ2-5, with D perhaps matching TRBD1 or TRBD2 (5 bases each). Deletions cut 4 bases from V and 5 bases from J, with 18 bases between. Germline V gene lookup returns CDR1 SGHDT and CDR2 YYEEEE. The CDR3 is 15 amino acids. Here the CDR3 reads CASSGAGGGAETQYF. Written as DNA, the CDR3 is TGTGCCAGCAGCGGAGCAGGTGGGGGAGCGGAGACCCAGTACTTC.

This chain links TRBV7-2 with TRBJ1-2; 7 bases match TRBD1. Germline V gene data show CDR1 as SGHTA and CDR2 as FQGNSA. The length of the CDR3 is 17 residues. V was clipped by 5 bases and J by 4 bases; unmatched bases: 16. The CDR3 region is CASSPGGGGVWVYGYTF. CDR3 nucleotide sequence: TGTGCCAGCAGCCCAGGGGGAGGGGGAGTTTGGGTCTATGGCTACACCTTC.